This TCR beta chain is from a study of shared clonotypes between healthy human individuals (dated by TCRdb to about 2020). Broadly, across the study: A couple of women and a few men aged 18 to 49 years were included in the cohort. For each donor, CD4 naive and CD4 memory were each given three plates, CD8 naive was given two plates, and CD8 memory was given one plate. Blood TCR repertoires of roughly 5 healthy adults were deeply sequenced to estimate repertoire size and the extent of clonotype sharing between individuals. Libraries were prepared and TCR repertoires were sequenced by different laboratories using diverse techniques, in order to increase sequencing depth and limit assay-specific biases. Per donor, leukapheresis produced somewhere between about 0.8 and 9 billion PBMCs. Beyond this particular receptor, the publication reports: The genetic and exposure-history diversity represented was limited by the small number of donors. About 5% of naive CD4, 3.5% of naive CD8, roughly 2.4% of memory CD4, and 0.4% of memory CD8 clonotypes were shared across four donors. Based on pairwise subsampling, the degree of clonotype sharing among donors was expected to be affected by sequencing depth. Naive subsets generally had larger estimated clonotype richness than memory subsets. Sampling was limited to blood, and TCR repertoires in tissue likely differ from TCR repertoires in blood. Compared with non-shared clonotypes, the clonotypes found in all four sorted-subset donors had higher generation probabilities. Rarefaction of sorted-subset datasets indicated incomplete sequencing despite the large sequencing depth.

A word on this clone: Its antigen is not yet known. The sample holds no much larger clone one base away, and base qualities are not on file.

Using the deep immunoSEQ assay, TCR CDR3 regions were amplified from genomic DNA by multiplex PCR. Extracted genomic DNA from each cell subset was distributed evenly across all wells of several immunoSEQ 96-well plates, and each plate was treated as a replicate. Each replicate PCR for sorted subsets received about 0.2 ug genomic DNA, equal to roughly 30,000 T cell genomes. Purified libraries were quantified with a Qubit 3.0 fluorometer, sized on a Bioanalyzer 2100, and re-quantified with the KAPA Library Quantification kit. Every immunoSEQ 96-well plate was sequenced on a dedicated single-read 150-cycle Illumina NextSeq 550 flow cell. The study's own analysis went as follows. Because the immunoSEQ output included only junctional sequences and no quality scores, the filtering could not be the same as the filtering used for full-length reads. To assign V/J genes and CDR3, sequences were annotated using PyIR, a Python wrapper for IgBLAST v1.9, with IMGT germline references. Reads were filtered out if the reads had weak V/J assignments (E-value above 1e-6), no CDR3, stop codons, out-of-frame junctions, or ambiguous translated residues. V3J clonotypes were defined as sequences sharing the same inferred V gene, J gene, and CDR3 amino acid sequence. The percentage overlap between two repertoires was calculated by dividing the number of shared unique clonotypes by the size of the smaller repertoire. Repertoire richness was assessed with RTK rarefaction, the Chao1 estimator, and Recon v2.1 estimates of unobserved clonotypes. For all TCRbeta clonotypes obtained by the gDNA method from several donors, generation probabilities were computed with OLGA. TCRdb's version of the immuneACCESS table is confined to in-frame rearrangements and falls short of the full clone set. An unresolved V gene accounts for under half of the shortfall where checked; the remainder is of unknown origin. V and J calls and clone size are those listed in that table; D and trimming were worked out from the DNA. This sample comprises about 2 million clones, roughly 95% of them detected only once. Under 1.5% of the sample rests with the top ten.

CD8 naive samples were CD45RO-negative cells positively selected for CCR7, giving a CD45RA+CCR7+ population that excluded TemRA cells. The donors were healthy, HIV-negative adults with no recently reported acute infections or vaccinations. Every donor was a Caucasian adult residing in Nashville, Tennessee, USA. Blood was obtained by leukapheresis, after which PBMCs were separated by Ficoll-Histopaque density gradient centrifugation and cryopreserved in liquid nitrogen vapor phase. Analytical flow cytometry was used to check the purity and quantity of every magnetically sorted T cell population. Genomic DNA was isolated from each sorted fraction and quantified by UV absorbance on a Nanodrop 2000c. Measured from the cysteine to the phenylalanine, the CDR3 is 19 residues long. The DNA shown is the 57-base CDR3, in frame from base 1. V ends up 5 bases short and J 9 bases short, with an unmatched junction base count of 17. CDR1 SGHVS and CDR2 FNYEAQ are derived from the germline V gene.

The specimen sequenced was naive CD8+ T cells sorted from blood. Sample cell subset or site, as interpreted from the label and publication: CD45RA+CCR7+. The chain couples TRBV7-6 to TRBJ2-1; 15 junctional bases match TRBD2. The TCR originated in a man younger than 35 in good health. The nucleotides read TGTGCCAGCAGCCACGGACTAGCGGGAGGGCCGACTTCGGGGGGTGAGCAGTTCTTC. It is translated as CASSHGLAGGPTSGGEQFF.